This T cell receptor beta chain was sequenced for a study of CD8+ T cells in alopecia areata. Study summary: Using the percentage of affected scalp area, treated patients' severity was scored. General study results and limits: Many of the expanded lesional clones endured in scalp and blood while on tofacitinib. Scalp repertoires also include resident alphabeta T cells from normal skin.

Following extraction, RNA underwent reverse transcription to cDNA, which served as the sequencing template. Measured with immunoSEQ multiplex PCR; TCRdb has only the in-frame clones, and not every one. Altogether about 180,000 clones are present, 53% being singletons, with the ten largest covering approximately 10%. Germline assignment: CDR1 SEHNR and CDR2 FQNEAQ (reference sequence). Germline trimming cut 4 bases from V and 10 bases from J; bases unmatched to any gene: 11. CDR3 length equals 15 residues. A note on this clone: The antigen remains undetermined.

Treatment here: oral pan-JAK inhibitor, 5-10 mg twice daily. The rearrangement joins TRBV7-9 to TRBJ2-2; 8 bases are a match to TRBD2. This sequence was found in a human donor with alopecia areata. The source was CD8+ T cells sorted from blood, collected at week 24, from a patient treated with tofacitinib. The CDR3 sequence: CASSSSPGTSTELFF. In DNA form, the CDR3 reads TGTGCCAGCAGCTCTAGTCCCGGGACTAGTACGGAGCTGTTTTTT.